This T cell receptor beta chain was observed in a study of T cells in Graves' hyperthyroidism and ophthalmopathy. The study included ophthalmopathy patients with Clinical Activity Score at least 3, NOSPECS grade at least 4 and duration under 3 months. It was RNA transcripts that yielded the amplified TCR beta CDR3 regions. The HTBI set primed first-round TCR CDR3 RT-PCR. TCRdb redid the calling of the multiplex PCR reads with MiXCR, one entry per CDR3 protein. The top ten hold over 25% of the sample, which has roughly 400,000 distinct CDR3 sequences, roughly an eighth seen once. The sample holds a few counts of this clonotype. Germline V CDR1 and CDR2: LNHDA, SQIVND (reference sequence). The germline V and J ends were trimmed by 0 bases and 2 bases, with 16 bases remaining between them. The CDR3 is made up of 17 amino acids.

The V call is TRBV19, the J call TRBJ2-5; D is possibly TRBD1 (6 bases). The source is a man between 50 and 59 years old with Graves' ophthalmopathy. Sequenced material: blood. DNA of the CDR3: TGTGCCAGTAGTATAGATGTAGGGACAACCAGTCAAGAGACCCAGTACTTC. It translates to CASSIDVGTTSQETQYF.